This T cell receptor (beta chain) was profiled in a study of human T cells and chemical hapten exposure. The time point was: patch test 3, about 24 weeks after DPC sensitization. Treatment here: therapeutic diphenylcyclopropenone sensitization with weekly scalp DPC. The authors' total RNA extraction used unfractionated whole blood. Study-wide results and caveats: Large CDR3 similarity clusters arose significantly more often from expanded TCRs than from controls. After DPC sensitization, TCRs above 1 in 1000 frequency showed no change.

In its sample, this clonotype was seen many times. Its target is unknown. Unique molecular identifiers were affixed to discrete cDNA molecules within the library. In TCRdb, the RACE reads were re-called with MiXCR into one record per CDR3 protein. The sample carries approximately 32,000 distinct CDR3 sequences, 5% to 6.5% recorded once. This sequence originates from a man aged 25 to 40 with alopecia areata. Some clones in this sample may be carry-over from other donors' samples. This material consisted of whole blood, taken in connection with sensitization to the hapten diphenylcyclopropenone (DPC).

CDR3 amino acids: CATDRGGTADTQYF. CDR3 bases: TGTGCCACCGACAGGGGTGGAACGGCAGATACGCAGTATTTT. V is TRBV6-1 and J is TRBJ2-3; the match to TRBD1 covers 8 bases. Germline loops: CDR1 MNHNS, CDR2 SASEGT. The CDR3 runs 14 residues. The V and J ends lost 10 bases and 4 bases, in that order; junction bases with no gene match: 10.